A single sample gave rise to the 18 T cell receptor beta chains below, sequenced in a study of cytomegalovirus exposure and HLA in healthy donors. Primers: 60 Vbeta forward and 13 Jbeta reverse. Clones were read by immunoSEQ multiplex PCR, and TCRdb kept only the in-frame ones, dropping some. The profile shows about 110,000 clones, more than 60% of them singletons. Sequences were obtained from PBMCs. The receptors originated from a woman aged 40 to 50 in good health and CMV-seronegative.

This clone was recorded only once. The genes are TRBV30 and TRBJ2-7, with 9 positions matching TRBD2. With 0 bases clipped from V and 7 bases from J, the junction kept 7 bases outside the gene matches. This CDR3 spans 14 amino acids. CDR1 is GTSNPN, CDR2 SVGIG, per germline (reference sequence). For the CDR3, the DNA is TGTGCCTGGAGTGTACTAGGACTAGCGATAGAGCAGTACTTC. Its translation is CAWSVLGLAIEQYF.

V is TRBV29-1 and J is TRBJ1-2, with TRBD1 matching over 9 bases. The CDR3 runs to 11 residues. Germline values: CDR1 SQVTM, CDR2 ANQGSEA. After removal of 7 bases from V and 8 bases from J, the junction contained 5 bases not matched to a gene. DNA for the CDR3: TGCAGCGCAGGGACAGGGTTAGGCTACACCTTC. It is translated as CSAGTGLGYTF.

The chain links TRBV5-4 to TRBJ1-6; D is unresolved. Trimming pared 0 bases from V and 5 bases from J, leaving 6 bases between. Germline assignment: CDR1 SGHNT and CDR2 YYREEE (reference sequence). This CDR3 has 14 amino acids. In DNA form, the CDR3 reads TGTGCCAGCAGCTTGGACCAGGATAATTCACCCCTCCACTTT. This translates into CASSLDQDNSPLHF.

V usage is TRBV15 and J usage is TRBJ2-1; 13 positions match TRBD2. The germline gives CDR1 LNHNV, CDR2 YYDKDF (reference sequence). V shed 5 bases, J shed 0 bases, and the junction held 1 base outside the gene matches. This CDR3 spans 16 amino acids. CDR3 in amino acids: CATSRTSGSSYNEQFF. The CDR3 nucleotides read TGTGCCACCAGCCGGACTAGCGGGAGCTCCTACAATGAGCAGTTCTTC.

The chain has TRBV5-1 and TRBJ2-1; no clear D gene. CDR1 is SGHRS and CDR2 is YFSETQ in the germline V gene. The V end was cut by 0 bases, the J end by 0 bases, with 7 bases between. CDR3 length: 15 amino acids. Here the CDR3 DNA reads TGCGCCAGCAGCTTGGCCCGCAGCTCCTACAATGAGCAGTTCTTC. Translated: CASSLARSSYNEQFF.

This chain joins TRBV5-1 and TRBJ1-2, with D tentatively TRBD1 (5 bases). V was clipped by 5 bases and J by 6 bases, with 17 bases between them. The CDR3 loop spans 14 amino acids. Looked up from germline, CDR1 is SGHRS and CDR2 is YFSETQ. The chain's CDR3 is CASSNGQAIHGYTF. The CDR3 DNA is TGCGCCAGCAGTAACGGACAAGCTATACATGGCTACACCTTC.

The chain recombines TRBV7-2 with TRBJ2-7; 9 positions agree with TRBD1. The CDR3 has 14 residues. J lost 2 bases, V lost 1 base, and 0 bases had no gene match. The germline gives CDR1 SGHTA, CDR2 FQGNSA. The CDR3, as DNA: TGTGCCAGCAGCTTAGGACAGGGGGCCTACGAGCAGTACTTC. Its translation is CASSLGQGAYEQYF.

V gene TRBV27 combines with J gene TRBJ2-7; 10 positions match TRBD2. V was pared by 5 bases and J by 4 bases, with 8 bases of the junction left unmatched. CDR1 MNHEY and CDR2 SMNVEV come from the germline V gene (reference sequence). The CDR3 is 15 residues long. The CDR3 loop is CASSPGSGRYYEQYF. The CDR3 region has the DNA TGTGCCAGCAGTCCGGGTAGCGGGAGGTATTACGAGCAGTACTTC.

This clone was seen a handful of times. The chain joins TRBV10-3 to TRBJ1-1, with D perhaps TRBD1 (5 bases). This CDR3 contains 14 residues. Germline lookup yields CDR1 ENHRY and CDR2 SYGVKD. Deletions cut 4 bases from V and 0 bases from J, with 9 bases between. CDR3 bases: TGTGCCATCAGTGGATCAGGGATGAACACTGAAGCTTTCTTT. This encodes CAISGSGMNTEAFF.

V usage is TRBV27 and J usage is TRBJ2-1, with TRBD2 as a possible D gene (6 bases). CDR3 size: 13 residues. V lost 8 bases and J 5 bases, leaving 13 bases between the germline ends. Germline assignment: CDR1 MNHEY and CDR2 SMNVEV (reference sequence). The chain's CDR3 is CASRDSINNEQFF. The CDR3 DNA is TGTGCCAGCCGGGACTCGATAAACAATGAGCAGTTCTTC.

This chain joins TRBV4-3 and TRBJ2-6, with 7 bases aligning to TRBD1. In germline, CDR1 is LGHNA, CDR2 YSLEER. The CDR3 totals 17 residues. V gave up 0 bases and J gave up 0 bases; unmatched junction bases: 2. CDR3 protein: CASSQDGDSSGANVLTF. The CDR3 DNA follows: TGCGCCAGCAGCCAAGATGGGGACAGCTCTGGGGCCAACGTCCTGACTTTC.

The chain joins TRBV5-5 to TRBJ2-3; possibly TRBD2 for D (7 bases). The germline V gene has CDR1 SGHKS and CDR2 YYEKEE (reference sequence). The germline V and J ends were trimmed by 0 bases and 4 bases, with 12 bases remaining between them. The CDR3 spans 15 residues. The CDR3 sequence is CASSLDGGPADTQYF. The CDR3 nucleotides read TGTGCCAGCAGCTTGGACGGGGGGCCGGCAGATACGCAGTATTTT.

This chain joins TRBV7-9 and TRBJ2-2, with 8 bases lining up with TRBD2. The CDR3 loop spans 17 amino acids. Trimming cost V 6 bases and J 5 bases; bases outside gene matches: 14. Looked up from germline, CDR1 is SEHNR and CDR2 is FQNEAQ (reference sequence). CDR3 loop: CASSFPPVGRGTGELFF. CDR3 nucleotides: TGTGCCAGCAGTTTCCCCCCGGTCGGGAGGGGAACCGGGGAGCTGTTTTTT.

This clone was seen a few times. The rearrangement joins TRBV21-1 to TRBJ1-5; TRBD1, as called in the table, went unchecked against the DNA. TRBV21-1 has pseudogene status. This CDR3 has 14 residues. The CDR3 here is CASSFTESNQPQHF. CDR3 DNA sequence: TGTGCCAGCAGCTTTACAGAGTCCAATCAGCCCCAGCATTTT.

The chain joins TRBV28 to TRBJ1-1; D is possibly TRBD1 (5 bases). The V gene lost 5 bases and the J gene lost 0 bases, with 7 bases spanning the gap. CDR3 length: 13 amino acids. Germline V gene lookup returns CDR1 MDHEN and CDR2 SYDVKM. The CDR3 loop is CASSTRVNTEAFF. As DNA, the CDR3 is TGTGCCAGCAGTACCAGGGTGAACACTGAAGCTTTCTTT.

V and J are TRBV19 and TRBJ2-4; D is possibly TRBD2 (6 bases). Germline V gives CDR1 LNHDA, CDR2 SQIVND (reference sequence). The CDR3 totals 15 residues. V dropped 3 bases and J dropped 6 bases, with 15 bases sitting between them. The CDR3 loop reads CASSIRLGRGNIQYF. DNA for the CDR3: TGTGCCAGTAGTATCCGACTAGGTAGGGGAAACATTCAGTACTTC.

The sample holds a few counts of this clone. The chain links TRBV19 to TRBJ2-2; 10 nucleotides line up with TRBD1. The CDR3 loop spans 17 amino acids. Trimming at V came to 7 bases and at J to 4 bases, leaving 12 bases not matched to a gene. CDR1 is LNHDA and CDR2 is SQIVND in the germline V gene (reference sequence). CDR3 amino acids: CASTYRGGQGSTGELFF. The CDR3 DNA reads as TGTGCCAGTACCTACCGGGGGGGACAGGGGTCCACCGGGGAGCTGTTTTTT. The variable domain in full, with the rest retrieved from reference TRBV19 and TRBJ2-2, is DGGITQSPKYLFRKEGQNVTLSCEQNLNHDAMYWYRQDPGQGLRLIYYSQIVNDFQKGDIAEGYSVSREKKESFPLTVTSAQKNPTAFYLCASTYRGGQGSTGELFFGEGSRLTVL.

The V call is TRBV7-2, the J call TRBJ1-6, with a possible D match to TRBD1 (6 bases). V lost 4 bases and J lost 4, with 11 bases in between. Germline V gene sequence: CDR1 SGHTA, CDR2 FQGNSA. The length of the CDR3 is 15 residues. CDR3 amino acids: CASSSRQGYNSPLHF. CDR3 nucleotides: TGTGCCAGCAGCTCCCGGCAGGGGTATAATTCACCCCTCCACTTT.